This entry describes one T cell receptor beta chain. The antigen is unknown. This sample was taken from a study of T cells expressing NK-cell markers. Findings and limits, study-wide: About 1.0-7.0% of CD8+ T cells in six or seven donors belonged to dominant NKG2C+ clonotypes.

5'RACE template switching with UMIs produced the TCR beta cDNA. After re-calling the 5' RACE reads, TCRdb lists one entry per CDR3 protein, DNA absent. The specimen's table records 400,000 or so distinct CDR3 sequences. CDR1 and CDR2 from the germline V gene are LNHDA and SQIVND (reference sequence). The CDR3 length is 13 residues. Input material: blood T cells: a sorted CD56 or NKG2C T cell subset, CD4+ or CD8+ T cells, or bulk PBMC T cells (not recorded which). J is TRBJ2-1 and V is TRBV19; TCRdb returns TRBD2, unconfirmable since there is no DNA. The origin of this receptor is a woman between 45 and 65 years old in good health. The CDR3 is CASKAGGNNEQFF.